This T cell receptor (beta chain) is from a study of naive and memory T cell subsets. Regarding the study as a whole: In CD4 and CD8 cells, diversity dropped from naive through EMRA.

On this clonotype: Its antigen is undetermined.

An equimolar mix of two oligonucleotides served as the beta constant-region primer for TRBC1 and TRBC2. One entry per CDR3 protein results from TCRdb running MiXCR on the UMI-ligation and nested PCR reads. This sample carries 130,000 to 150,000 distinct CDR3 sequences, 17% of them seen once, and the ten largest clones take 0.14%. V lost 7 bases to trimming and J lost 3 bases, with 12 bases between them. There are 13 residues in the CDR3. Per the germline V gene, CDR1 is SNHLY and CDR2 is FYNNEI. This TCR was sampled from a human donor in good health. Sequencing was done on a sample of naive CD4+ T cells from blood. V gene TRBV2 combines with J gene TRBJ1-1; perhaps TRBD1 as D (6 bases). The CDR3: CASNRGKDTEAFF. Written as DNA, the CDR3 is TGTGCCAGCAATAGGGGGAAGGACACTGAAGCTTTCTTT.